This T cell receptor beta chain was captured in a study of graft-versus-host responses after intestinal transplantation listed by TCRdb under 2021. Context from the whole study: Recipients received multivisceral, liver-intestinal, or isolated intestinal transplants. Every recipient was given anti-thymocyte globulin induction, followed by around three years of maintenance tacrolimus and steroids. After intestinal transplantation, graft-versus-host and host-versus-graft alloreactive T cell clones were followed in the graft, circulation and bone marrow using bulk TCR-beta CDR3 sequencing. To identify alloreactive clones, pre-transplant mixed lymphocyte reaction products were sequenced and compared with unstimulated pre-transplant donor and recipient T cells. The cohort enrolled approximately 24 intestinal transplant recipients including one retransplant, and a few patients lacking pretransplant specimens were excluded. A peak of at least 4% donor T cells among recipient peripheral blood mononuclear cells was the definition used for donor T cell macrochimerism. Instead of going to the commercial service, samples from a few later patients were sequenced in-house on an Illumina MiSeq and processed with MiXCR. Broad study findings and their caveats: GvH clones were detected in recipient bone marrow, and some of these GvH clones were observed earlier in ileal mucosa or blood, consistent with an intestinal mucosal origin. The conclusions were limited by the relatively low number and heterogeneity of the intestinal transplant patients. Early after transplant, peak levels of circulating GvH clones were found to be associated with declines in HvG clones. In patients with donor T cell macrochimerism, the allografts had high GvH to HvG T cell clonal ratios.

Library preparation employed the immunoSEQ multiplex PCR assay. In most patients, genomic DNA was isolated using the Qiagen DNeasy Blood and Tissue Kit and sent frozen to Adaptive Biotechnologies for TCR sequencing. For most patients, genomic DNA was subjected to high-throughput TCR-beta CDR3 sequencing by Adaptive Biotechnologies. In the source study's methods: TCR sequencing data were retrieved from Adaptive's ImmunoSEQ software for about 17 patients, whereas a few other patients were processed with MiXCR and VDJtools. CD4 versus CD8 sorting errors were corrected by removing sequences found in both subsets at a frequency ratio below 5:1. Because the origin of CDR3 nucleotide sequences shared between donor and recipient could not be assigned, those sequences were removed. At least 2-fold expansion over unstimulated cells and a minimum CFSE-low frequency of 0.002% (template counts) or 0.001% (read counts) were required for clones to be classified as alloreactive. Clones were considered mappable if detected in sequenced pre-transplant spleen, lymph node, or MLR CFSE-low populations of the donor or recipient. The cumulative frequency of alloreactive clones was calculated as a percentage of all sequences, weighted by copy number. Here the immuneACCESS table is served through TCRdb, limited to in-frame sequences with V and J called. Missing clones are a known gap in these copies; in checked studies unresolved V genes cover under half, and the rest lacks a known reason. The DNA gave D and trimming, while V, J and clone size come from that table. Across this sample there are some 86,000 clones, with about 85% seen only once. The top ten clones comprise approximately 0.28% of the sample.

CDR1 is given as MDHEN and CDR2 as SYDVKM, both from the germline V gene. V and J lose 7 bases and 2 bases, and a span of 12 bases separates them. The CDR3 spans 15 residues, from the cysteine through the phenylalanine. Kept here is only the CDR3 DNA, which spans 45 bases and is read in frame from base 1. Turning to this clone: Its recognized antigen is unknown. No qualities accompany the bases; no much larger clone lies one base away.

Explained via the paper, the time point label denotes: cells obtained before transplantation from donor or recipient. CD3+CD4+ and CD3+CD8+ populations were FACS-sorted from unstimulated pre-transplant donor and recipient cells taken from spleen or lymph nodes. The chain uses TRBV28 and TRBJ2-6; no D segment can be confidently identified. The receptor's source is a human donor who was the organ donor for an intestinal transplant. The sequenced sample was unstimulated CD4+ T cells sorted from spleen or lymph node cells, obtained before transplant. Here is the DNA: TGTGCCAGCACCGATCGACGGGCTGGGGCCAACGTCCTGACTTTC. Its protein product is CASTDRRAGANVLTF. With all but the CDR3 taken from the reference TRBV28 and TRBJ2-6 genes, the full variable domain is: DVKVTQSSRYLVKRTGEKVFLECVQDMDHENMFWYRQDPGLGLRLIYFSYDVKMKEKGDIPEGYSVSREKKERFSLILESASTNQTSMYLCASTDRRAGANVLTFGAGSRLTVL.